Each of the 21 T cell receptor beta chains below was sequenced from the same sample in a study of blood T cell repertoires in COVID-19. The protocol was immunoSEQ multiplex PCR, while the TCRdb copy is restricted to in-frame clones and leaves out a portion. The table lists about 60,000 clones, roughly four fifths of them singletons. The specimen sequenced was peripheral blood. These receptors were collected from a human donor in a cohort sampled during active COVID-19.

Here the CDR3 DNA reads TGTGCCAGCTCACCCGGCGTGGGGGTGAGGGGGAACCAAGAGACCCAGTACTTC. This sequence encodes CASSPGVGVRGNQETQYF. J is TRBJ2-5 and V is TRBV18; D is possibly TRBD1 (6 bases). Germline loops: CDR1 KGHSH, CDR2 LQKENI. Deletions cut 3 bases from V and 0 bases from J, with 20 bases between. The CDR3 spans 18 residues. The whole variable domain, remainder taken from reference TRBV18 and TRBJ2-5, is NAGVMQNPRHLVRRRGQEARLRCSPMKGHSHVYWYRQLPEEGLKFMVYLQKENIIDESGMPKERFSAEFPKEGPSILRIQQVVRGDSAAYFCASSPGVGVRGNQETQYFGPGTRLLVL.

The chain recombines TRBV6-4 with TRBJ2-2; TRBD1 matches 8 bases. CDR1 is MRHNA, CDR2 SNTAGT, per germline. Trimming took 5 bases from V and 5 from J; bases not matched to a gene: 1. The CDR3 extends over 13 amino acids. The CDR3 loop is CASSRTGTGELFF. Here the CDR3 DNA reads TGTGCCAGCAGTAGGACAGGGACCGGGGAGCTGTTTTTT.

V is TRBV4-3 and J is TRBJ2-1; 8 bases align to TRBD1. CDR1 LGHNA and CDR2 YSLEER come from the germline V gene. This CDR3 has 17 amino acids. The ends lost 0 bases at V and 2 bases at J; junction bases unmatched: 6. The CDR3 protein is CASSQEWGQAPYNEQFF. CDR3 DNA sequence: TGCGCCAGCAGCCAAGAGTGGGGACAGGCGCCCTACAATGAGCAGTTCTTC.

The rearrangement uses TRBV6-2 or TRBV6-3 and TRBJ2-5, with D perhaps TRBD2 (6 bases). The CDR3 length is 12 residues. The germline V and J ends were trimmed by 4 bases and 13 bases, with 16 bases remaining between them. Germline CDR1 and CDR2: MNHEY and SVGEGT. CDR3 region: CASSFPPQLAYF. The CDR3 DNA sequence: TGTGCCAGCAGTTTTCCCCCTCAACTAGCGTACTTC.

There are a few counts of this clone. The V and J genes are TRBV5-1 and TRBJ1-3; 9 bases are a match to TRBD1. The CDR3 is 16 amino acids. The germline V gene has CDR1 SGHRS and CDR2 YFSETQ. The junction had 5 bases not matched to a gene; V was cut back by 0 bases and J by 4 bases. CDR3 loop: CASSLVGQGTGNTIYF. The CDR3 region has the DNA TGCGCCAGCAGCTTGGTTGGACAGGGGACCGGAAACACCATATATTTT.

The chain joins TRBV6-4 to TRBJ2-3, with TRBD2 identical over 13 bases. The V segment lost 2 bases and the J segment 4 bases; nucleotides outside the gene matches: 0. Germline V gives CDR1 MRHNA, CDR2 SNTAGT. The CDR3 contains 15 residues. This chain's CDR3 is CASSDGTSGADTQYF. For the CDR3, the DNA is TGTGCCAGCAGTGACGGGACTAGCGGGGCAGATACGCAGTATTTT.

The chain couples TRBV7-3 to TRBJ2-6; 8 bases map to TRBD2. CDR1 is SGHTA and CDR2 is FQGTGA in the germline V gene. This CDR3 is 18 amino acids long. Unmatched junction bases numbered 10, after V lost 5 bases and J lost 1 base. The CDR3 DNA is TGTGCCAGCAGCCAGACCCCCCGGGGGGGATCTGGGGCCAACGTCCTGACTTTC. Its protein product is CASSQTPRGGSGANVLTF.

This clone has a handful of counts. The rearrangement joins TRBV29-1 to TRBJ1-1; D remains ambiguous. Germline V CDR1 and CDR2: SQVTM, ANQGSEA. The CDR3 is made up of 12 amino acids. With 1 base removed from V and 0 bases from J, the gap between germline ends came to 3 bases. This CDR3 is CSVEVMNTEAFF. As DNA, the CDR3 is TGCAGCGTTGAAGTCATGAACACTGAAGCTTTCTTT.

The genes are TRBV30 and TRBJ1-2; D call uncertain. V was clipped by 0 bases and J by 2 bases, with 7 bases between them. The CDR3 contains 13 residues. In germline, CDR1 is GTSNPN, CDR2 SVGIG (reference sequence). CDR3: CAWSVPQNYGYTF. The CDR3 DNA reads TGTGCCTGGAGTGTACCACAGAACTATGGCTACACCTTC.

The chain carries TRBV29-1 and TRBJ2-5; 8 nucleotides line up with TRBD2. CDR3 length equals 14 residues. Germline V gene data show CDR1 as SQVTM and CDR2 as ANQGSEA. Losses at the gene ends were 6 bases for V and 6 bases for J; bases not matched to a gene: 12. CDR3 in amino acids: CSVRPGGGLKTQYF. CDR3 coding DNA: TGCAGCGTCCGACCGGGGGGGGGACTAAAGACCCAGTACTTC.

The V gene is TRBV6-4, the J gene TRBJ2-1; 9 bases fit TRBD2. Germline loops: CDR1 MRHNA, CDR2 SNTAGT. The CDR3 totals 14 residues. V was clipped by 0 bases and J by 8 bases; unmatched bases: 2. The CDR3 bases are TGTGCCAGCAGTGACTCAGCGGGGGGCTATGAGCAGTTCTTC. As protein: CASSDSAGGYEQFF.

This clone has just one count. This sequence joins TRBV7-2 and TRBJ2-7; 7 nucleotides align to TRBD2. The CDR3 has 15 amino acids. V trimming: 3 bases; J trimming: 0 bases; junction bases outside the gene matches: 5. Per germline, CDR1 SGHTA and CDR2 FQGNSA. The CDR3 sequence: CASSFYTSDSYEQYF. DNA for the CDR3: TGTGCCAGCAGCTTCTACACTAGCGACTCCTACGAGCAGTACTTC.

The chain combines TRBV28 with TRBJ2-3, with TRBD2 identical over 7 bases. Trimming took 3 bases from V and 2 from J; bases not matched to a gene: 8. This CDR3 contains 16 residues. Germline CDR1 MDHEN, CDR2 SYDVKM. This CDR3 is CASSLSLAEYTDTQYF. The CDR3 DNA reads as TGTGCCAGCAGTTTGAGCCTAGCGGAGTACACAGATACGCAGTATTTT.

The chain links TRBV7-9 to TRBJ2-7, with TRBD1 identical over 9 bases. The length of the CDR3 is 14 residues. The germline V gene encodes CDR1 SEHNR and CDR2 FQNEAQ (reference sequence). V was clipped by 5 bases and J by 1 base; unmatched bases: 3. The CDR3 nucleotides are TGTGCCAGCAGCATTGGGACAGGGTCCTACGAGCAGTACTTC. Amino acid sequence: CASSIGTGSYEQYF.

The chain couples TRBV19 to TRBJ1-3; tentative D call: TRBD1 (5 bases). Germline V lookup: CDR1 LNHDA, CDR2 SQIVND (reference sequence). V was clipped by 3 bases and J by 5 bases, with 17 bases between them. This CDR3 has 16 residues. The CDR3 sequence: CASSILLAGGRNTIYF. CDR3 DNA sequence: TGTGCCAGTAGTATTCTCCTCGCCGGGGGTCGAAACACCATATATTTT.

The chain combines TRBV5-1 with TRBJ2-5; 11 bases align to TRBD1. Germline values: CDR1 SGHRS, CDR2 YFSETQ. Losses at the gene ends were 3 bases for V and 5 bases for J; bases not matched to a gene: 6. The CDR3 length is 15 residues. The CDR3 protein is CASSYRTGGWETQYF. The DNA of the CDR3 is TGCGCCAGCAGCTACCGGACAGGGGGCTGGGAGACCCAGTACTTC.

The CDR3 sequence is CASSPMTGAGGNQPQHF. The CDR3 coding sequence is TGTGCCAGCAGCCCGATGACAGGGGCCGGGGGCAATCAGCCCCAGCATTTT. The rearrangement uses TRBV5-5 and TRBJ1-5, with 8 bases that match TRBD1. CDR3 size: 17 residues. After removal of 4 bases from V and 2 bases from J, the junction contained 11 bases not matched to a gene. The germline CDR1 and CDR2 sequences are SGHKS and YYEKEE (reference sequence). Drawing the rest from reference TRBV5-5 and TRBJ1-5, the complete variable domain is DAGVTQSPTHLIKTRGQQVTLRCSPISGHKSVSWYQQVLGQGPQFIFQYYEKEERGRGNFPDRFSARQFPNYSSELNVNALLLGDSALYLCASSPMTGAGGNQPQHFGDGTRLSIL.

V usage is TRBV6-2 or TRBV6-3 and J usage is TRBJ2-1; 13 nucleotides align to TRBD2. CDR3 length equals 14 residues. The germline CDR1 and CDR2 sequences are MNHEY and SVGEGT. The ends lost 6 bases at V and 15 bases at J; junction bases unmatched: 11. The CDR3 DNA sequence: TGTGCCAGCAGCGACTTTACTAGCGGGAGGGCGCCGTTCTTC. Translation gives CASSDFTSGRAPFF.

This CDR3 is CASSRGTGTNSGNTIYF. The CDR3 DNA reads TGTGCCAGCAGCCGCGGGACAGGAACAAACTCTGGAAACACCATATATTTT. The chain recombines TRBV3-1 (or the pseudogene TRBV3-2) with TRBJ1-3, with 8 bases that match TRBD1. CDR3 length: 17 amino acids. Germline V gives CDR1 LGHDT, CDR2 YNNKEL (reference sequence). Trimming took 4 bases from V and 0 from J; bases not matched to a gene: 8.

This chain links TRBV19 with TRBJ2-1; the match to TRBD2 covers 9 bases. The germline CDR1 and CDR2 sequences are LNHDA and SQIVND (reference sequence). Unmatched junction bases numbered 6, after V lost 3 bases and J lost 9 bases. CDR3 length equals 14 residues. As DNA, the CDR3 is TGTGCCAGTAGTATCGGCGGGAGGGCGTTTGAGCAGTTCTTC. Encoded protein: CASSIGGRAFEQFF. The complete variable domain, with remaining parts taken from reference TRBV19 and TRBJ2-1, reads DGGITQSPKYLFRKEGQNVTLSCEQNLNHDAMYWYRQDPGQGLRLIYYSQIVNDFQKGDIAEGYSVSREKKESFPLTVTSAQKNPTAFYLCASSIGGRAFEQFFGPGTRLTVL.

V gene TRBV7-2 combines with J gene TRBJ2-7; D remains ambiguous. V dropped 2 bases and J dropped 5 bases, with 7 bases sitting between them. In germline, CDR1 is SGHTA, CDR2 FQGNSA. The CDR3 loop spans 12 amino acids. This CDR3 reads CASSLTRNEQYF. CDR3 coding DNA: TGTGCCAGCAGCTTAACGCGAAACGAGCAGTACTTC.